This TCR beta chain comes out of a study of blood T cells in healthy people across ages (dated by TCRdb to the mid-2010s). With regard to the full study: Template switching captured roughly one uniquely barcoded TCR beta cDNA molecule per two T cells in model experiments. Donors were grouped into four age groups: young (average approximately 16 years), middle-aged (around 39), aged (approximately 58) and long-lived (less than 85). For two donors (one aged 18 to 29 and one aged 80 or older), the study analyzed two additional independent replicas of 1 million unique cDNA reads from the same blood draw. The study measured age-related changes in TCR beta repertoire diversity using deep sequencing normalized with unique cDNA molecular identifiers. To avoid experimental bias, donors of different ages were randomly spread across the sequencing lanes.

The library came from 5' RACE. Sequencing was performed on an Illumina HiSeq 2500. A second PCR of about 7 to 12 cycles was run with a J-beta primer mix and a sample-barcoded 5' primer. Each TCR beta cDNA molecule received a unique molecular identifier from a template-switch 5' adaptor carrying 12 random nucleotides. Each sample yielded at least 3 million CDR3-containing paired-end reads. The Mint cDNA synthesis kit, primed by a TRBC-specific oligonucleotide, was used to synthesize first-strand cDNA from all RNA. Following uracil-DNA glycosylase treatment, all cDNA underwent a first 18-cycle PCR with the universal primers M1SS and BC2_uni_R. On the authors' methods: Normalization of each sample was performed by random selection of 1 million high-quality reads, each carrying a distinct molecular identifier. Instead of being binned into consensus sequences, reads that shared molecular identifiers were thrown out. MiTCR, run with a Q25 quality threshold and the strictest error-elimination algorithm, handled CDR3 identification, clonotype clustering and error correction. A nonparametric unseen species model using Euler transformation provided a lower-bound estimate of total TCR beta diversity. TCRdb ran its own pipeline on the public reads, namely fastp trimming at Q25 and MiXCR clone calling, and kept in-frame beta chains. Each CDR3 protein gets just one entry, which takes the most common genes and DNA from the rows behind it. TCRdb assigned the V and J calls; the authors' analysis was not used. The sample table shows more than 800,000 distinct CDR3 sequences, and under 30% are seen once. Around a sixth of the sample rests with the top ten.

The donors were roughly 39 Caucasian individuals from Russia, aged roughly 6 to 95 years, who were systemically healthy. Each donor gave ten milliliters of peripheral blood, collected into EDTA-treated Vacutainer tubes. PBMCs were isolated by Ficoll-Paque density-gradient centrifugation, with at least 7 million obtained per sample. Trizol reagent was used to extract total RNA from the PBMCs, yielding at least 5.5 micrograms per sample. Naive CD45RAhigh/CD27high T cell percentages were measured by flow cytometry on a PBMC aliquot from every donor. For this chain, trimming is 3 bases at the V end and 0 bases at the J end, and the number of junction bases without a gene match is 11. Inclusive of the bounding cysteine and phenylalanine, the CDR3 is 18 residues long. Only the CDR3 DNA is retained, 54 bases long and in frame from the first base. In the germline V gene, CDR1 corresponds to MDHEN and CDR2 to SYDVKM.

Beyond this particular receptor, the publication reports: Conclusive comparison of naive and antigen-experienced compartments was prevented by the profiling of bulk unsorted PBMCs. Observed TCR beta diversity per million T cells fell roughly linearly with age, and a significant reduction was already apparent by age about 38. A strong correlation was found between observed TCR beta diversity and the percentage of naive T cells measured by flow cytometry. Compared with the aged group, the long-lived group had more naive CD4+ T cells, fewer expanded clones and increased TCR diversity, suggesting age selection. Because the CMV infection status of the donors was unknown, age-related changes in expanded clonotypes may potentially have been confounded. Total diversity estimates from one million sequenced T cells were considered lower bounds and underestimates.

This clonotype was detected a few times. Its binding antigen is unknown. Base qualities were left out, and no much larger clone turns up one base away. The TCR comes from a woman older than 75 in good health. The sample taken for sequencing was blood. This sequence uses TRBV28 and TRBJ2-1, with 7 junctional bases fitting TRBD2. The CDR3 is CASSFIDGGGVSYNEQFF. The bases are TGTGCCAGCAGTTTTATAGACGGGGGAGGGGTCTCCTACAATGAGCAGTTCTTC.